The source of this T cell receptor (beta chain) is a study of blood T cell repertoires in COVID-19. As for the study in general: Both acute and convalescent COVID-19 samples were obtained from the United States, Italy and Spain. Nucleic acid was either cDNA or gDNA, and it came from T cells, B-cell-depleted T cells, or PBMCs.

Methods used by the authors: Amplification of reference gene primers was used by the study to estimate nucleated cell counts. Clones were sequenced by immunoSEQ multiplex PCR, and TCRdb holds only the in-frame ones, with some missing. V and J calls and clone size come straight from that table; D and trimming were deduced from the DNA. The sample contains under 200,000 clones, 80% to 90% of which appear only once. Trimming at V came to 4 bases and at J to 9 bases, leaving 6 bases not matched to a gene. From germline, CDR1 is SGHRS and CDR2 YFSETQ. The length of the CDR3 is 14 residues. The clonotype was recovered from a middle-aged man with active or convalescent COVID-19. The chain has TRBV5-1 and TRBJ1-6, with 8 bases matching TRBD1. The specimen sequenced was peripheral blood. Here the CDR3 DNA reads TGCGCCAGCAGCCTAGGACAGGGAGCTTCACCCCTCCACTTT. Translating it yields CASSLGQGASPLHF.